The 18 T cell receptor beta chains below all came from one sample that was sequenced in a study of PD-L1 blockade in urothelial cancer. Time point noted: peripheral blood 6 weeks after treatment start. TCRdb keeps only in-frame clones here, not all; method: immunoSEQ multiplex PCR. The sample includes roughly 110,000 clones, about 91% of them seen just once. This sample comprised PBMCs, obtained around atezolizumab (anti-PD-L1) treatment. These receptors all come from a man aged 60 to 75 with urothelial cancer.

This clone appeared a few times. DNA of the CDR3: TGCGCCAGCAGCATCGGGGGACAGGGGGCGGGGGAGCAGTACTTC. It yields the protein CASSIGGQGAGEQYF. The J gene is TRBJ2-7, the V gene TRBV5-1; 12 nucleotides align to TRBD1. This CDR3 region has 15 residues. Trimming removed 4 bases from V and 7 bases from J; junction bases left unmatched: 9. CDR1 and CDR2 (germline): SGHRS, YFSETQ.

This CDR3 is CASSWGASGSDTQYF. The DNA of the CDR3 is TGTGCCAGCAGCTGGGGTGCTAGCGGGTCGGATACGCAGTATTTT. The rearrangement joins TRBV5-4 to TRBJ2-3, with 8 bases aligning to TRBD2. Germline CDR1 SGHNT, CDR2 YYREEE (reference sequence). The CDR3 spans 15 residues. The J segment lost 6 bases and the V segment lost 3 bases, leaving 9 bases of the junction unmatched.

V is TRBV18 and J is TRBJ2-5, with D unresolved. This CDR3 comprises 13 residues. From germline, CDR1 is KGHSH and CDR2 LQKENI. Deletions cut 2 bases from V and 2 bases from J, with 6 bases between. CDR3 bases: TGTGCCAGCTCACCAACCGCGCAAGAGACCCAGTACTTC. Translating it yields CASSPTAQETQYF. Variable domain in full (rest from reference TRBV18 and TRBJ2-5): NAGVMQNPRHLVRRRGQEARLRCSPMKGHSHVYWYRQLPEEGLKFMVYLQKENIIDESGMPKERFSAEFPKEGPSILRIQQVVRGDSAAYFCASSPTAQETQYFGPGTRLLVL.

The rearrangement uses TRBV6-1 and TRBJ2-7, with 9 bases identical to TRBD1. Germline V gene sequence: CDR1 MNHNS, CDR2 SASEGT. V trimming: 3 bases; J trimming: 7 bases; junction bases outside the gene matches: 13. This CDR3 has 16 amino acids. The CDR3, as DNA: TGTGCCAGCAGTGATTTAAGCGGGACAGGGCTTTGGGAGCAGTACTTC. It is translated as CASSDLSGTGLWEQYF.

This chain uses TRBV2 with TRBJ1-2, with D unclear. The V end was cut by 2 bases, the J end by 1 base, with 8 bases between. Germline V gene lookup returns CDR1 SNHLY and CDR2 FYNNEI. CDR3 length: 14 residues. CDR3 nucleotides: TGTGCCAGCAGTGAAATGGGGAGTAACTATGGCTACACCTTC. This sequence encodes CASSEMGSNYGYTF. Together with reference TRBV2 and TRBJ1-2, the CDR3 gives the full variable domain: EPEVTQTPSHQVTQMGQEVILRCVPISNHLYFYWYRQILGQKVEFLVSFYNNEISEKSEIFDDQFSVERPDGSNFTLKIRSTKLEDSAMYFCASSEMGSNYGYTFGSGTRLTVV.

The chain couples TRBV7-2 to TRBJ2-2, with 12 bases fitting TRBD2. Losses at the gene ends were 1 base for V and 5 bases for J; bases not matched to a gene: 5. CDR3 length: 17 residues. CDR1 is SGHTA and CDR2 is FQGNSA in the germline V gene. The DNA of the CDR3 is TGTGCCAGCAGCTTAGGACTAGCGGGGGCGAGGACCGGGGAGCTGTTTTTT. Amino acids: CASSLGLAGARTGELFF. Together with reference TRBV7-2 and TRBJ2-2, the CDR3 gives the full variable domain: GAGVSQSPSNKVTEKGKDVELRCDPISGHTALYWYRQSLGQGLEFLIYFQGNSAPDKSGLPSDRFSAERTGGSVSTLTIQRTQQEDSAVYLCASSLGLAGARTGELFFGEGSRLTVL.

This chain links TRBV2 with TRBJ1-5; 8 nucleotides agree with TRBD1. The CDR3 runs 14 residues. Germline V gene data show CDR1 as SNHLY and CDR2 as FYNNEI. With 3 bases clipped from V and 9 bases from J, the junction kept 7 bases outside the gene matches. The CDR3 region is CASSEGTGIGPQHF. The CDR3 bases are TGTGCCAGCAGTGAGGGGACAGGTATAGGGCCCCAGCATTTT. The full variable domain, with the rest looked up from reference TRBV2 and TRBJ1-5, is EPEVTQTPSHQVTQMGQEVILRCVPISNHLYFYWYRQILGQKVEFLVSFYNNEISEKSEIFDDQFSVERPDGSNFTLKIRSTKLEDSAMYFCASSEGTGIGPQHFGDGTRLSIL.

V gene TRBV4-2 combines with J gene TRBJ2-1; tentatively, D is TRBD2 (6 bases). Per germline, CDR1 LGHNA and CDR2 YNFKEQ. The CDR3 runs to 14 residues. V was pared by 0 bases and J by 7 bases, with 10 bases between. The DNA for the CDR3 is TGTGCCAGCAGCCAAGAGGGGACTCGTAATGAGCAGTTCTTC. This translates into CASSQEGTRNEQFF.

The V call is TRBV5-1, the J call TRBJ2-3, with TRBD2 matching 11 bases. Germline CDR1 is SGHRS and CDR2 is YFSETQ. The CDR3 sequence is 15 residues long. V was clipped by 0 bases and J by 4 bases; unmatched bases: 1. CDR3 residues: CASSLVGLAADTQYF. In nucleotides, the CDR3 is TGCGCCAGCAGCTTGGTGGGACTAGCGGCAGATACGCAGTATTTT.

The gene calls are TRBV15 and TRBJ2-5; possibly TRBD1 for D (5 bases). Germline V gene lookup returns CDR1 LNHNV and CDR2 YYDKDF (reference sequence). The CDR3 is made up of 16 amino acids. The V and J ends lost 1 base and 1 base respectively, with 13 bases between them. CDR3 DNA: TGTGCCACCAGCAGAGGGGCAGGGATACGCCAAGAGACCCAGTACTTC. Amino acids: CATSRGAGIRQETQYF.

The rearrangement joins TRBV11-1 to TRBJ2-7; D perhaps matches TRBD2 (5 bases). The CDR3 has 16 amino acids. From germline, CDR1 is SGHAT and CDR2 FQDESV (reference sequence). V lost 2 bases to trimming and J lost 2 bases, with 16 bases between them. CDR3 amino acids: CASSLSGSEGTYEQYF. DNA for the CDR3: TGTGCCAGCAGCTTAAGCGGATCAGAGGGTACCTACGAGCAGTACTTC. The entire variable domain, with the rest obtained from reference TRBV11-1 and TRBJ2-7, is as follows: EAEVAQSPRYKITEKSQAVAFWCDPISGHATLYWYRQILGQGPELLVQFQDESVVDDSQLPKDRFSAERLKGVDSTLKIQPAELGDSAMYLCASSLSGSEGTYEQYFGPGTRLTVT.

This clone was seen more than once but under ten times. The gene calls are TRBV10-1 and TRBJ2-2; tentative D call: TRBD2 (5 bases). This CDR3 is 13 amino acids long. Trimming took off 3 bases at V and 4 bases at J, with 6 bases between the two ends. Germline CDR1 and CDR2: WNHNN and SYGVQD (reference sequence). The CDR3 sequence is CASSDRGTGELFF. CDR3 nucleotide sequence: TGCGCCAGCAGTGATCGGGGCACCGGGGAGCTGTTTTTT.

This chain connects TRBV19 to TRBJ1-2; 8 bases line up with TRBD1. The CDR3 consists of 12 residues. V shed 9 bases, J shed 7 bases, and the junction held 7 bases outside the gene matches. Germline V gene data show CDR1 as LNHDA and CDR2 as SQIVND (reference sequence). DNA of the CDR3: TGTGCCAGCGGGACAGGCTGGAGTGGCTACACCTTC. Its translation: CASGTGWSGYTF.

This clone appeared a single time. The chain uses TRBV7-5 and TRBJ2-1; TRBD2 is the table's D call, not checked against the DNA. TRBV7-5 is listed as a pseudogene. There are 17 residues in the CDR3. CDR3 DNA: TGTGCCAGAAGCTTAGAGACTAGCGGCCACTCCTACAATGAGCAGTTCTTC. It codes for CARSLETSGHSYNEQFF.

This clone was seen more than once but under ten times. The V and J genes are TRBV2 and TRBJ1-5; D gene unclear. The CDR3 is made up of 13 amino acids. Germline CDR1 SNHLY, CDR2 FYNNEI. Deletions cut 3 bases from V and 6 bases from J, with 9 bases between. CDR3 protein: CASSDRGVQPQHF. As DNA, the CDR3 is TGTGCCAGCAGTGATCGGGGAGTTCAGCCCCAGCATTTT.

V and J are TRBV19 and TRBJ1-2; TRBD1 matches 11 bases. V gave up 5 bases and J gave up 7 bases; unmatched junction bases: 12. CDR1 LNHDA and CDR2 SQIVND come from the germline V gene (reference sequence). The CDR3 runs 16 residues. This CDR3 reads CASSLSFGQGAFGYTF. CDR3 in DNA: TGTGCCAGTAGTTTATCCTTCGGACAGGGGGCGTTTGGCTACACCTTC.

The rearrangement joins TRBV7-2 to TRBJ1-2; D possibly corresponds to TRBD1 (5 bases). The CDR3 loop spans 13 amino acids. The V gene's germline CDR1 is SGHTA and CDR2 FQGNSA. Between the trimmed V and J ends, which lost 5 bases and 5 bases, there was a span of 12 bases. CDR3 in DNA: TGTGCCAGCAGCCCCCCCGCAGGGTATGGCTACACCTTC. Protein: CASSPPAGYGYTF.

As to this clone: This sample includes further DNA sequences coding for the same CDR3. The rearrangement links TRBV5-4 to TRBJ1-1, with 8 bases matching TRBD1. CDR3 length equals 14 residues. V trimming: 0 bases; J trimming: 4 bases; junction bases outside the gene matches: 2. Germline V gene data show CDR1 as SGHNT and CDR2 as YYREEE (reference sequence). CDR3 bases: TGTGCCAGCAGCTTGGGACAGGGGATCACTGAAGCTTTCTTT. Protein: CASSLGQGITEAFF.